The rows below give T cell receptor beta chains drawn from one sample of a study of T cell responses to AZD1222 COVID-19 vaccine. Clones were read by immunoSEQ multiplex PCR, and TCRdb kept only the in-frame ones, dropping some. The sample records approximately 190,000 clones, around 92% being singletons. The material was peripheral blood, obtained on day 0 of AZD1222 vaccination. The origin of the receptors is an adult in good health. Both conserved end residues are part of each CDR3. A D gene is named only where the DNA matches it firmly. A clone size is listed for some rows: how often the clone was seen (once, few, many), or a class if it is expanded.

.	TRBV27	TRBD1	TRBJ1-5	TGTGCCAGCAGTACCACAGGGGGTTATCAGCCCCAGCATTTT	CASSTTGGYQPQHF
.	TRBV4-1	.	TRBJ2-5	TGCGCCAGCAGCCAAGGGGGTGGGTCGTACCAAGAGACCCAGTACTTC	CASSQGGGSYQETQYF
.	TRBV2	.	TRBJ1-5	TGTGCCAGCAAGGGGAACGGGAATCAGCCCCAGCATTTT	CASKGNGNQPQHF
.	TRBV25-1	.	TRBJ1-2	TGTGCCAGCAGTCCCGGGACTCCGGGGGGCTACACCTTC	CASSPGTPGGYTF
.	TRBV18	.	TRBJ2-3	TGTGCCAGCTCACCACCCATGGATACGCAGTATTTT	CASSPPMDTQYF
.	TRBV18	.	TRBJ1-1	TGTGCCAGCTCAAGGGACCGGAGGGACACTGAAGCTTTCTTT	CASSRDRRDTEAFF
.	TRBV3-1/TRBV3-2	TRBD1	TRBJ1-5	TGTGCCAGCAGCCGAAGACAGGGGGCAGGACAGCCCCAGCATTTT	CASSRRQGAGQPQHF
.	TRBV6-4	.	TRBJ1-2	TGTGCCAGCCACCGGAAGAACTCAAACTTCTATGGCTACACCTTC	CASHRKNSNFYGYTF
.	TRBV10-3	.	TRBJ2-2	TGTGCCATTGGACAGACCACCGGGGAGCTGTTTTTT	CAIGQTTGELFF
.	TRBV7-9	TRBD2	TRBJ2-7	TGTGCCAGCAGCTTAGCGTACCAGCGGGGAAGGGTCGAGCAGTACTTC	CASSLAYQRGRVEQYF
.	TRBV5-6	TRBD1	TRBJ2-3	TGTGCCAGCAGCTCTGGACAGGGGGCAGATACGCAGTATTTT	CASSSGQGADTQYF
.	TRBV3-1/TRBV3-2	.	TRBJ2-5	TGTGCCAGCAGCCACCCCCCAATGACTAGTACCAGGGGGACCCAGTACTTC	CASSHPPMTSTRGTQYF
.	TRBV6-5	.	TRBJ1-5	TGTGCCAGCAGTTACTCGATGGTTGACAATCAGCCCCAGCATTTT	CASSYSMVDNQPQHF
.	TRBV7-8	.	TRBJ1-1	TGTGCCAGCAGCCAAAGACCTTGGGGACGAGAAGAAAAATCGAACACTGAAGCTTTCTTT	CASSQRPWGREEKSNTEAFF
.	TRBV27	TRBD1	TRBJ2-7	TGTGCCAGCCAAGGCCAACCGGGACAGGGCTACGAGCAGTACTTC	CASQGQPGQGYEQYF
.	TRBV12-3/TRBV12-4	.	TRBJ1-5	TGTGCCAGCAGTCATGGCCAGTATCAGCCCCAGCATTTT	CASSHGQYQPQHF
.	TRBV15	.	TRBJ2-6	TGTGCCACCAGCAGAGGAGGGGCAGTCTCTGGGGCCAACGTCCTGACTTTC	CATSRGGAVSGANVLTF
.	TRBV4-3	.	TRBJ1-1	TGCGCCAGCAGTCAAGAGATCAGGGGAAGGACTGAAGCTTTCTTT	CASSQEIRGRTEAFF
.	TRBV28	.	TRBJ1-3	TGTGCCAGCAGTTTATTTGGAAACACCATATATTTT	CASSLFGNTIYF
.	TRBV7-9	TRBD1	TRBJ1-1	TGTGCCAGCAGGGGACAGGTTGAAGCTTTCTTT	CASRGQVEAFF
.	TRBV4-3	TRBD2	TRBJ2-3	TGCGCCAGCAGCCAGGAGACTAGCGGGGGAACCCCCAGCACAGATACGCAGTATTTT	CASSQETSGGTPSTDTQYF
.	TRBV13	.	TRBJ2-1	TGTGCCAGCACCCACTATCCCTCCAGTTACAATGAGCAGTTCTTC	CASTHYPSSYNEQFF
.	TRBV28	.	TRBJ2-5	TGTGCCAGCAGCTTGGACCGTAACGAAGAGACCCAGTACTTC	CASSLDRNEETQYF
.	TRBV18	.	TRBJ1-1	TGTGCCAGCTCACCCGGGACAAGCCCAATGAACACTGAAGCTTTCTTT	CASSPGTSPMNTEAFF
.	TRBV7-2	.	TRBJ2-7	TGTGCCAGCAGTCTGTGGTCTGGGGCCTCCTACGAGCAGTACTTC	CASSLWSGASYEQYF
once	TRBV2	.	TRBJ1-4	TGTGCCAGCAGTGAAGGTGGGGAAGCAAAACTGTTTTTT	CASSEGGEAKLFF
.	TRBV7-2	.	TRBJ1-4	TGTGCCAGCAGCCTTCAGAGCTCAACTAATGAAAAACTGTTTTTT	CASSLQSSTNEKLFF
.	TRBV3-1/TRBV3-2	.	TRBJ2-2	TGTGCCAGCAGCCCGCGGAGGACGAACACCGGGGAGCTGTTTTTT	CASSPRRTNTGELFF
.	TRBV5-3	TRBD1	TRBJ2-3	TGTGCCAGAAGCTTACGGGGACAGGGGTTCACAGATACGCAGTATTTT	CARSLRGQGFTDTQYF
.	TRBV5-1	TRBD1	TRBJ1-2	TGCGCCAGCAGCCTTACCGGGACAGGGGGCTGGGGCTACACCTTC	CASSLTGTGGWGYTF
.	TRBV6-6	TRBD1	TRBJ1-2	TGTGCCAGCAGGCAGCAGGGGGCTAACTATGGCTACACCTTC	CASRQQGANYGYTF
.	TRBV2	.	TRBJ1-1	TGTGCCAGCTGCGGTGGGGGGAACACTGAAGCTTTCTTT	CASCGGGNTEAFF
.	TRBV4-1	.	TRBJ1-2	TGCGCCAGCAGCCAAGATCCGGGGGCCTGGGATGGCTACACCTTC	CASSQDPGAWDGYTF
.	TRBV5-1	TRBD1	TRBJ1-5	TGCGCCAGCAGCTTGTCAGGTCAGGGGGGCGGACAGCCCCAGCATTTT	CASSLSGQGGGQPQHF
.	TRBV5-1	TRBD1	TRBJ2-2	TGCGCCAGCAGCTTGGGGCCCGGGGCAGGGGGAGCCGGGGAGCTGTTTTTT	CASSLGPGAGGAGELFF
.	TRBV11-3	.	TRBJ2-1	TGTGCCAGCAGCTATAGGGGTTACAATGAGCAGTTCTTC	CASSYRGYNEQFF
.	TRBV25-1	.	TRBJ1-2	TGTGCCAGCAGTCACAGCTCGGCCTATGGCTACACCTTC	CASSHSSAYGYTF
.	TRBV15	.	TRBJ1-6	TGTGCCACCAGCAGAGGTGGTAGCTCCTATAATTCACCCCTCCACTTT	CATSRGGSSYNSPLHF
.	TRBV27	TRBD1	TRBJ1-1	TGTGCCAGCAGTTTAGTTTCAGGGGGATACGCCGAAGCTTTCTTT	CASSLVSGGYAEAFF
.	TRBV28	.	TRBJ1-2	TGTGCCAGTGGGGGGACGGCTATGAATGGCTACACCTTC	CASGGTAMNGYTF
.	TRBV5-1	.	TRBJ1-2	TGCGCCAGCAGTCCGGGGGAGGCTAACTATGGCTACACCTTC	CASSPGEANYGYTF
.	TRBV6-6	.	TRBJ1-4	TGTGCCAGCAGTAGACCCCGAGGCAGGGAAGATGAAAAACTGTTTTTT	CASSRPRGREDEKLFF
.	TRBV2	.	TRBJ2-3	TGTGCCAGCAGTGAAGCAGGTGATAGCACAAGCACAGATACGCAGTATTTT	CASSEAGDSTSTDTQYF
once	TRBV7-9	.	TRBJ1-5	TGTGCCAGCAGCTTGGGAGGGGGCAATCAGCCCCAGCATTTT	CASSLGGGNQPQHF
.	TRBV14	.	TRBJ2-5	TGTGCCAGCAGCCAGTTAGTTCAAGAGACCCAGTACTTC	CASSQLVQETQYF
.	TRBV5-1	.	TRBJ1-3	TGCGCCAGCAGTTCCCGACCACAGGGATACACCATATATTTT	CASSSRPQGYTIYF
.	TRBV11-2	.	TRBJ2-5	TGTGCCAGCAGCTTAGGCTCTGGGTACCAAGAGACCCAGTACTTC	CASSLGSGYQETQYF
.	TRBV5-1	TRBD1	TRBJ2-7	TGCGCCAGCAGCTCACAGGGGAGCTCCTACGAGCAGTACTTC	CASSSQGSSYEQYF
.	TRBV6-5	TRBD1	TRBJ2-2	TGTGCCAGCAGGAGGGGGCGGTTGACCGGGGAGCTGTTTTTT	CASRRGRLTGELFF
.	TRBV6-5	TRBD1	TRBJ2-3	TGTGCCAGCAGTTACTCGGAGACAGGGTACGCAGATACGCAGTATTTT	CASSYSETGYADTQYF